This T cell receptor (beta chain) derives from a study of blood T cell repertoires in COVID-19 (dated by TCRdb to about 2020). In terms of the full investigation: Samples covering the acute and convalescent phases of COVID-19 were provided by collaborators in the United States, Italy and Spain. The prospective study material was composed of cDNA or gDNA derived from T cells, B-cell-depleted T cells, or PBMCs. Deeply sampled blood TCRbeta repertoires from subjects exposed to, actively infected with, or recovered from COVID-19 were included in the dataset. The repertoires were released in a freely available public database intended as a resource for research on the immune response to SARS-CoV-2. The samples were drawn from the first 160 participants of the ongoing ImmuneRACE study and from some 1,300 subjects provided by 6 global collaborators. The sample metadata nearly always contained a de-identified subject ID, COVID-19 status, age in years and sex. Where available, HLA class I and class II types were taken from metadata supplied by the sample provider and were not determined by assay-based typing.

The immunoSEQ Assay, a bias-controlled multiplex PCR, was used to amplify TCRbeta CDR3 regions from genomic DNA. The paper's data handling went like this. The number of nucleated cells in each sample was estimated by amplification of reference gene primers within the assay. To quantify the absolute abundance of each unique TCRbeta CDR3 rearrangement, sequence reads were collapsed and filtered. For each sample, productive Simpson clonality was calculated as the square root of Simpson's diversity index across productive rearrangements. TCRdb provides this immuneACCESS table in a form limited to in-frame rearrangements. Some clones are lacking; in checked studies, under half of them reflect an unresolved V gene, and why the rest are absent is not known. V and J calls and clone size are those listed in that table; D and trimming were worked out from the DNA. Recorded for this sample are approximately 260,000 clones; about nine tenths of them occurred a single time. The ten largest clones capture approximately 1.8% of the sample.

The paper's findings and limits, for the study overall: How much clinical and demographic metadata was included differed by source and by participant, and the metadata was provided uncurated.

With respect to this clone: There is no known antigen for this receptor. The sample holds no much larger clone one base away, and base qualities are not on file.

Participants in the prospective study were aged roughly 18 to 89 years, lived in under 30 United States geographic areas, and enrolled through a virtual design. To assign participants to cohorts, the prospective study relied on clinical history that participants themselves reported in a screening survey and a study questionnaire. ImmuneRACE Cohort 3 recovered participants were defined by two consecutive negative NP/OP PCR tests, healthcare professional clearance, or symptom resolution. In the prospective study, whole blood, serum and a nasopharyngeal or oropharyngeal swab were collected from each participant by mobile phlebotomists. Over a roughly 2-month period, participants in the prospective study had the option of providing additional blood draws and questionnaires. Before DNA extraction, prospective study blood samples were shipped either frozen or at room temperature. Sequencing was performed on PBMCs or T cells enriched from blood (not recorded which). The sequence derives from a woman between 55 and 75 years old who had recovered from COVID-19.

The DNA is as follows: TGTGCCAGCAGCCCCGAGGAGCGCCCTTACAATGAGCAGTTCTTC. Translated, this is CASSPEERPYNEQFF. The sequence is built from TRBV7-3 and TRBJ2-1; the D gene identity is not certain. Between the V and J ends, shortened by 5 bases and 4 bases respectively, the junction contains 15 bases. Based on the germline V gene, the CDR1 and CDR2 sequences are SGHTA and FQGTGA. Counted from cysteine to phenylalanine, this CDR3 has 15 amino acids. Just CDR3 DNA is preserved here, 45 bases in frame from base 1.